This TCR beta chain stems from a study of blood T cell repertoires in COVID-19. Using immunoSEQ multiplex PCR, the repertoire was profiled, and TCRdb retains in-frame clones only, with some absent. The table lists 55,000 to 75,000 clones, approximately 86% of them singletons. Looked up from germline, CDR1 is SNHLY and CDR2 is FYNNEI. The V segment lost 2 bases and the J segment 5 bases; nucleotides outside the gene matches: 1. This CDR3 has 15 residues. This TCR was sampled from a man aged 80 or over with active COVID-19. The chain uses TRBV2 and TRBJ2-2; 11 bases agree with TRBD2. The sample comprised peripheral blood. The CDR3 bases are TGTGCCAGCAGTGAATCTAGCGGGAGGACCGGGGAGCTGTTTTTT. It translates to CASSESSGRTGELFF.